A single sample gave rise to the 7 T cell receptor beta chains below, sequenced in a study of PD-1 blockade in classical Hodgkin lymphoma. Each of the patients experienced relapse following autologous stem cell transplantation, and their brentuximab vedotin exposure differed. Clones were read by immunoSEQ multiplex PCR, and TCRdb kept only the in-frame ones, dropping some. The sample lists roughly 13,000 clones; more than 85% were seen once. The source material was peripheral blood mononuclear cells (PBMCs), sampled at baseline. Receptors were obtained from a human donor with classical Hodgkin lymphoma.

The chain links TRBV5-6 to TRBJ2-7, with 7 bases lining up with TRBD2. CDR1 SGHDT and CDR2 YYEEEE come from the germline V gene. The CDR3 sequence is 14 residues long. Losses at the gene ends were 4 bases for V and 5 bases for J; bases not matched to a gene: 9. The CDR3 coding sequence is TGTGCCAGCAGCCCCTCATGGGGGGGAAACGAGCAGTACTTC. Its protein is CASSPSWGGNEQYF.

This clone has a handful of counts. The chain couples TRBV11-3 to TRBJ1-5; no definite D call. Trimming cost V 3 bases and J 8 bases, with 11 bases left between them. Germline CDR1 reads SGHNT; CDR2 reads YENEEA. This CDR3 region has 13 residues. This CDR3 is CASSFPLAKPQHF. The CDR3 DNA sequence: TGTGCCAGCAGCTTTCCCTTGGCTAAGCCCCAGCATTTT.

The V gene is TRBV7-8, the J gene TRBJ2-1; no clear D gene. Germline-derived CDR1 and CDR2 are SGHVS and FQNEAQ. This CDR3 spans 12 amino acids. V dropped 5 bases and J dropped 9 bases, with 11 bases sitting between them. The CDR3 nucleotides are TGTGCCAGCAGCCGCGAGTACGTTGAGCAGTTCTTC. It translates to CASSREYVEQFF.

The chain uses TRBV6-4 and TRBJ2-2, with 7 bases identical to TRBD2. The germline V gene encodes CDR1 MRHNA and CDR2 SNTAGT. Trimming took 5 bases from V and 5 from J; bases not matched to a gene: 8. This CDR3 is built from 15 residues. The CDR3 protein is CASSQAVGGTGELFF. The CDR3 DNA reads TGTGCCAGCAGTCAAGCCGTCGGGGGGACCGGGGAGCTGTTTTTT.

The V and J genes are TRBV21-1 and TRBJ2-2; the table's D call TRBD1 went unverified against the DNA. TRBV21-1 is noted as a pseudogene. The CDR3 is made up of 17 amino acids. The DNA for the CDR3 is TGTGCCAGCACCGTCAAGGGGGCACAGGAGAGCACCGGGGAGCTGTTTTTT. Amino acid sequence: CASTVKGAQESTGELFF.

This clone came up once. The V and J genes are TRBV6-1 and TRBJ2-2; 8 bases fit TRBD2. This CDR3 is 13 amino acids long. Losses at the gene ends were 8 bases for V and 7 bases for J; bases not matched to a gene: 6. In germline, CDR1 is MNHNS, CDR2 SASEGT. CDR3 sequence (DNA): TGTGCCAGCCGGGGGGGGTGGATCGGGGAGCTGTTTTTT. This codes for CASRGGWIGELFF.

The chain combines TRBV29-1 with TRBJ1-2; a weak D match, TRBD1 (6 bases). Germline V CDR1 and CDR2: SQVTM, ANQGSEA. Trimming removed 4 bases at V and 4 bases at J, with 22 bases between. CDR3 size: 16 residues. The CDR3 coding sequence is TGCAGCGTTGGCCCCCGACAGGCCCTCCCCCTCTATGGCTACACCTTC. Its translation: CSVGPRQALPLYGYTF.